Reported below is one T cell receptor beta chain. The source of the sample is a study of blood T cell repertoires in COVID-19. Sequenced by immunoSEQ multiplex PCR; TCRdb stores in-frame clones only, minus some. This table has some 83,000 clones, around 72% appearing once. CDR1 is SGHAT and CDR2 is FQNNGV in the germline V gene. The length of the CDR3 is 16 residues. Trimming left V 5 bases short and J 0 bases short, with 17 bases between. The rearrangement joins TRBV11-2 to TRBJ2-7; a weak D match, TRBD1 (6 bases). The TCR originated in a woman of 80 years or more with acute or convalescent COVID-19. Sequenced material: peripheral blood. This CDR3 is CASSQNRDINSYEQYF. The DNA of the CDR3 is TGTGCCAGCAGCCAAAACCGGGACATTAACTCCTACGAGCAGTACTTC.